This T cell receptor (beta chain) derives from a study of T cells in Graves' hyperthyroidism and ophthalmopathy. This clonotype was observed many times. The antigen is unknown. There were TCR beta CDR3 regions amplified from RNA transcripts. During a first-round RT-PCR of the TCR CDR3, the HTBI primer set was used. One entry per CDR3 protein, called by TCRdb with MiXCR from the multiplex PCR reads. The sample consists of about 570,000 distinct CDR3 sequences, about 43% of them appearing once. This CDR3 comprises 17 residues. The V gene's germline CDR1 is MGHRA and CDR2 YSYEKL. V was clipped by 4 bases and J by 2 bases, with 18 bases between them. Study-wide results and limits: In simple terms, a model built on 13 V-J features told ophthalmopathy apart from stable hyperthyroidism. Onset of ophthalmopathy came a median 6.5 months after the model predicted it. Expanded thyroid clonotypes (above 0.001) were mostly also found in blood.

Patients were excluded for uncontrolled infection, other autoimmune disease, pregnancy or lactation. The sample consisted of peripheral blood or thyroid tissue (not recorded which). The chain combines TRBV4-1 with TRBJ1-5, with unresolved D. This receptor was taken from an adult woman with Graves' disease, either hyperthyroidism or ophthalmopathy (not recorded which). This CDR3 is CASSLTLEESGNQPQHF. In DNA form, the CDR3 reads TGCGCCAGCAGCCTGACACTGGAAGAGAGCGGCAATCAGCCCCAGCATTTT.